Sequencing of this T cell receptor (beta chain) was carried out in a study of regulatory T cells in long-lasting Graves disease. This sample's time point: persistent/refractory GD, antithyroid drugs over 5 years with positive TRAb. There was RNA extracted from PBMCs, and the TCR library was made from it. Regarding this clonotype: The antigen is undetermined.

V was pared by 0 bases and J by 4 bases, with 13 bases between. The CDR3 consists of 15 residues. Germline values: CDR1 SGDLS, CDR2 YYNGEE. Overall study findings and caveats: Persistent Graves' disease cases displayed lower TCR diversity than newly diagnosed ones. With persistent disease, TRBV28, TRBJ1-2 and TRBJ2-5 were the favored segments.

Library construction for TCR beta used iRepertoire HTBI primers and Arm-PCR of CDR3 regions. Original processing methods: From all samples, identification returned some 15 TRBJ and approximately 62 TRBV segments. Via MiXCR, TCRdb re-called the multiplex PCR reads, giving one row per CDR3 protein. These V and J calls rely on TCRdb rather than the paper's analysis. Found here are roughly 300,000 distinct CDR3 sequences, 15% to 20% of them singletons; the top ten hold around 30%. The chain carries TRBV9 and TRBJ1-2; D unresolved. This TCR was sampled from a female donor with Graves disease. The sequencing used peripheral blood mononuclear cells (PBMCs), collected when the disease was refractory, from a patient treated with antithyroid drugs. CDR3 sequence: CASSVDRRLAYGYTF. The CDR3 DNA sequence: TGTGCCAGCAGCGTAGACCGCAGGCTTGCCTATGGCTACACCTTC.